This T cell receptor beta chain was sequenced in a study of read filtering for tumor transcriptome and immune sequencing. As for the study in general: By R-ISS, stages I, II and III held approximately 8, 17 and 7 patients. The study's findings and limits: Correlation between methods rose after single-read clonotypes were removed.

The library was built from roughly 400 ng RNA with molecular barcoded adaptors for alpha/delta and beta/gamma chains. TCRdb re-analysed the reads in MiXCR, keeping a single row per CDR3 protein. The sample yields about 22,000 distinct CDR3 sequences, approximately 15% seen once. Every patient had bone marrow sampled while the disease was active. This clonotype was counted between two and nine times. The antigen remains unidentified. The V end lost 5 bases, the J end lost 0 bases, and 14 bases lay between the germline ends. CDR1 and CDR2 from the germline V gene are SGHAT and FQDESV (reference sequence). The CDR3 covers 15 residues.

The sequencing input was a population of CD138-negative cells sorted from bone marrow. The TCR sequence derives from a donor at least 40 years old with multiple myeloma. The V and J genes are TRBV11-1 and TRBJ2-7, with a weak D call TRBD1 (6 bases). CDR3: CASSVTGPSSYEQYF. The CDR3 DNA reads as TGTGCCAGCAGCGTGACAGGTCCTAGCTCCTACGAGCAGTACTTC.